This record concerns one TCR beta chain sequence. As handled by the study authors: Amplifying reference gene primers gave estimates of nucleated cell counts. The table came from immunoSEQ multiplex PCR; TCRdb's copy has only in-frame clones and leaves some out. Clone size and the V and J calls come from that table; the DNA yielded D and trimming. Of about 320,000 clones in the sample, less than 85% were seen once. This sample is part of a study of blood T cell repertoires in COVID-19. There are 14 residues in the CDR3. Germline CDR1 and CDR2: SGHNT and YYREEE (reference sequence). Trimming removed 4 bases from V and 3 bases from J; junction bases left unmatched: 4.

Material: PBMCs or T cells enriched from blood (not recorded which). The TCR was taken from a woman aged 25 to 39 who had been exposed to COVID-19. The V and J genes are TRBV5-4 and TRBJ2-7, with TRBD2 matching over 10 bases. The DNA for the CDR3 is TGTGCCAGCAGCCCTCGGACTAGCGGCTACGAGCAGTACTTC. As protein: CASSPRTSGYEQYF.